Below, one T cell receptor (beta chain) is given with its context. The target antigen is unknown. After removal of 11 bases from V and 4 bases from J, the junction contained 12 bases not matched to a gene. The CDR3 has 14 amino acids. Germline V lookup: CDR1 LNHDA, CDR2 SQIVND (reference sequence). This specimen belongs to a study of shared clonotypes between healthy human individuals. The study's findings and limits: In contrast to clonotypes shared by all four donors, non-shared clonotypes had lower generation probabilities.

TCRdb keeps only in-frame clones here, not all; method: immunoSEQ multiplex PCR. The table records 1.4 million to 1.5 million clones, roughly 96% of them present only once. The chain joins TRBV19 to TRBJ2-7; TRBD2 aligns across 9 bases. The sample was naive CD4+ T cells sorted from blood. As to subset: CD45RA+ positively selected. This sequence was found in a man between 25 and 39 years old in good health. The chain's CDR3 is CASQALAGPYEQYF. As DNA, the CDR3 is TGTGCCTCGCAGGCGCTAGCGGGACCTTACGAGCAGTACTTC. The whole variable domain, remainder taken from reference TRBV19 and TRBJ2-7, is DGGITQSPKYLFRKEGQNVTLSCEQNLNHDAMYWYRQDPGQGLRLIYYSQIVNDFQKGDIAEGYSVSREKKESFPLTVTSAQKNPTAFYLCASQALAGPYEQYFGPGTRLTVT.